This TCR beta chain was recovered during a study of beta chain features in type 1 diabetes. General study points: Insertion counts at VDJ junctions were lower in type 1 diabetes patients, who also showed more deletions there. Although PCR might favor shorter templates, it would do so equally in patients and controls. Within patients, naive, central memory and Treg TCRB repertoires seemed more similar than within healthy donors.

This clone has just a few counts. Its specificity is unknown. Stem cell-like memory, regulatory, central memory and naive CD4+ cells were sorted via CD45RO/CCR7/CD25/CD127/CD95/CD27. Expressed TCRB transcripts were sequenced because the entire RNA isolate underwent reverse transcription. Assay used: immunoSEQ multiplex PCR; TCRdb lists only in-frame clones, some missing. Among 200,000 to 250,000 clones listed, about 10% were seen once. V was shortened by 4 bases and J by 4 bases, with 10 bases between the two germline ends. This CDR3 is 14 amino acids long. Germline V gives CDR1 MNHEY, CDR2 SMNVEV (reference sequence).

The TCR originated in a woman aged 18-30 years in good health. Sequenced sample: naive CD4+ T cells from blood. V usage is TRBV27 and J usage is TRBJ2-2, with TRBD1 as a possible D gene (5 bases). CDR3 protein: CASSSARGTGELFF. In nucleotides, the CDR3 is TGTGCCAGCAGTTCGGCTAGGGGCACCGGGGAGCTGTTTTTT.